These 17 T cell receptor beta chains were sequenced from one sample in a study of long-term antiretroviral therapy in people with HIV. Researchers report immunoSEQ v3.0 was run at survey level. The data were produced by immunoSEQ multiplex PCR, yet TCRdb's version contains in-frame clones alone and is incomplete. In the table there are 25,000 to 35,000 clones, around 96% of which are singletons. Here the sequenced sample was unsorted PBMCs, taken 6.6 years after starting antiretroviral therapy. These receptors were obtained from a man aged 30 to 45 with HIV.

CDR3 loop: CASSESSDTQYF. In DNA form, the CDR3 reads TGCGCCAGCAGTGAGTCTTCAGATACGCAGTATTTT. The V and J genes are TRBV10-2 and TRBJ2-3, with D unresolved. This CDR3 region has 12 residues. V was trimmed by 0 bases and J by 4 bases, leaving 2 bases between them. The germline gives CDR1 WSHSY, CDR2 SAAADI.

This rearrangement joins TRBV7-9 to TRBJ1-5, with 9 bases that match TRBD1. The germline gives CDR1 SEHNR, CDR2 FQNEAQ (reference sequence). The CDR3 totals 14 residues. J lost 4 bases, V lost 5 bases, and 3 bases had no gene match. CDR3 loop: CASSGQGLNQPQHF. As DNA, the CDR3 is TGTGCCAGCAGCGGACAGGGGTTAAATCAGCCCCAGCATTTT.

This rearrangement joins TRBV12-5 to TRBJ1-1, with D hard to call. Looked up from germline, CDR1 is LGHNT and CDR2 is FRNRAP. V was shortened by 7 bases and J by 0 bases, with 12 bases between the two germline ends. The CDR3 spans 14 residues. Here the CDR3 DNA reads TGTGCTAGTGAATCTGGGGAGATGAACACTGAAGCTTTCTTT. Translating gives CASESGEMNTEAFF. Full variable domain (remainder filled in from reference TRBV12-5 and TRBJ1-1): DARVTQTPRHKVTEMGQEVTMRCQPILGHNTVFWYRQTMMQGLELLAYFRNRAPLDDSGMPKDRFSAEMPDATLATLKIQPSEPRDSAVYFCASESGEMNTEAFFGQGTRLTVV.

The chain carries TRBV27 and TRBJ2-3, with D unresolved. The V end lost 4 bases, the J end lost 4 bases, and 15 bases lay between the germline ends. The CDR3 extends over 15 amino acids. CDR1 and CDR2 (germline): MNHEY, SMNVEV (reference sequence). CDR3 bases: TGTGCCAGCAGTTCTCGCCGTCGAGTATCAGATACGCAGTATTTT. This gives the protein CASSSRRRVSDTQYF.

The chain joins TRBV20-1 to TRBJ1-2, with D perhaps TRBD1 (5 bases). Germline V CDR1 and CDR2: DFQATT, SNEGSKA (reference sequence). The CDR3 runs to 9 residues. The chain's CDR3 is CNAGNGYTF. The CDR3 DNA reads as TGCAACGCAGGGAACGGCTACACCTTC.

The V call is TRBV7-6, the J call TRBJ2-7; D possibly corresponds to TRBD1 (5 bases). The length of the CDR3 is 14 residues. Germline V CDR1 and CDR2: SGHVS, FNYEAQ. V lost 3 bases, J lost 0 bases, and 9 bases lay in between. CDR3 in DNA: TGTGCCAGCAGCTTTCAGGGAAACTCCTACGAGCAGTACTTC. Translated, it gives CASSFQGNSYEQYF.

This clone was seen once. The rearrangement joins TRBV13 to TRBJ1-3; D uncertain. This CDR3 comprises 12 residues. The V end was cut by 4 bases, the J end by 5 bases, with 6 bases between. CDR1 PRHDT and CDR2 FYEKMQ come from the germline V gene (reference sequence). The chain's CDR3 is CASSSARNTIYF. The CDR3 DNA reads TGTGCCAGCAGCTCCGCCCGAAACACCATATATTTT.

This clone was detected only once. The chain employs TRBV6-5 and TRBJ2-7, with TRBD2 identical over 7 bases. The length of the CDR3 is 14 residues. CDR1 is MNHEY, CDR2 SVGAGI, per germline. V shed 6 bases and J 5 bases; nucleotides not matched to a gene: 10. The CDR3 DNA reads TGTGCCAGCAGCCCTAGCGGAGGCGGGAACGAGCAGTACTTC. The encoded protein is CASSPSGGGNEQYF.

The table lists this clone with a few counts. The chain joins TRBV6-6 to TRBJ2-7; D is unresolved. The CDR3 has 11 amino acids. Trimming stripped 2 bases from V and 4 bases from J, with 3 bases between. CDR1 and CDR2 (germline): MNHNY, SVGAGI (reference sequence). Here the CDR3 DNA reads TGTGCCAGCAGTTACGAGTACGAGCAGTACTTC. Encoded protein: CASSYEYEQYF.

This rearrangement joins TRBV30 to TRBJ2-5; D unclear. This CDR3 is built from 11 residues. Germline lookup yields CDR1 GTSNPN and CDR2 SVGIG (reference sequence). Trimming removed 0 bases at V and 3 bases at J, with 2 bases between. CDR3 in DNA: TGTGCCTGGAGTGTAAAAGAGACCCAGTACTTC. Its translation is CAWSVKETQYF.

V gene TRBV6-4 combines with J gene TRBJ1-3; D is undetermined. Trimming pared 4 bases from V and 8 bases from J, leaving 12 bases between. Germline CDR1 MRHNA, CDR2 SNTAGT. The CDR3 runs 13 residues. CDR3 DNA sequence: TGTGCCAGCAGTGGGCAGGCCGGGGACACCATATATTTT. Encoded protein: CASSGQAGDTIYF.

This clone appeared a single time. The rearrangement uses TRBV6-1 and TRBJ1-1, with a tentative D call TRBD1 (5 bases). CDR1 is MNHNS, CDR2 SASEGT, per germline. This CDR3 contains 13 residues. The V end lost 3 bases, the J end lost 5 bases, and 10 bases lay between the germline ends. CDR3 loop: CASSDEEGTEAFF. DNA of the CDR3: TGTGCCAGCAGTGATGAGGAGGGGACTGAAGCTTTCTTT.

The chain carries TRBV9 and TRBJ1-1; D is unresolved. The CDR3 runs to 13 residues. Germline CDR1 SGDLS, CDR2 YYNGEE. V was pared by 2 bases and J by 3 bases, with 8 bases between. CDR3 DNA sequence: TGTGCCAGCAGCGTTTCCTTTTACACTGAAGCTTTCTTT. This gives the protein CASSVSFYTEAFF.

The rearrangement joins TRBV4-1 to TRBJ1-5, with no clear D. Germline CDR1 and CDR2: MGHRA and YSYEKL. Trimming removed 1 base at V and 5 bases at J, with 18 bases between. The CDR3 totals 17 residues. CDR3 protein: CASSQVYTQSWYQPQHF. For the CDR3, the DNA is TGCGCCAGCAGCCAAGTATACACCCAGAGCTGGTATCAGCCCCAGCATTTT.

The CDR3 DNA follows: TGTGCCAGCAGCCAAGCGTTTTTTGGCTACACCTTC. It yields the protein CASSQAFFGYTF. The chain is built from TRBV14 and TRBJ1-2; D unclear. Germline-derived CDR1 and CDR2 are SGHDN and FVKESK. The CDR3 is made up of 12 amino acids. The V and J ends lost 1 base and 7 bases respectively, with 7 bases between them. Drawing the rest from reference TRBV14 and TRBJ1-2, the complete variable domain is EAGVTQFPSHSVIEKGQTVTLRCDPISGHDNLYWYRRVMGKEIKFLLHFVKESKQDESGMPNNRFLAERTGGTYSTLKVQPAELEDSGVYFCASSQAFFGYTFGSGTRLTVV.

The chain joins TRBV5-6 to TRBJ2-3, with D tentatively TRBD1 or TRBD2 (5 bases each). From germline, CDR1 is SGHDT and CDR2 YYEEEE. The CDR3 is 14 residues long. V lost 0 bases and J lost 6, with 11 bases in between. CDR3 in DNA: TGTGCCAGCAGCTTGGGGGGGTTAAGGGATACGCAGTATTTT. Its protein is CASSLGGLRDTQYF.

The V call is TRBV7-9, the J call TRBJ2-7; 10 bases match TRBD2. Germline CDR1 reads SEHNR; CDR2 reads FQNEAQ (reference sequence). The CDR3 length is 19 residues. Trimming at V came to 1 base and at J to 1 base, leaving 13 bases not matched to a gene. The CDR3 coding sequence is TGTGCCAGCAGCTTAGAGGGGGGGGAGCGGGAGGGCCGTTCCTACGAGCAGTACTTC. As protein: CASSLEGGEREGRSYEQYF. Supplemented by reference TRBV7-9 and TRBJ2-7, the full variable domain reads DTGVSQNPRHKITKRGQNVTFRCDPISEHNRLYWYRQTLGQGPEFLTYFQNEAQLEKSRLLSDRFSAERPKGSFSTLEIQRTEQGDSAMYLCASSLEGGEREGRSYEQYFGPGTRLTVT.